This TCR beta chain was retrieved from a study of CD8 T cells in ankylosing spondylitis. The V gene's germline CDR1 is LGHDT and CDR2 YNNKEL (reference sequence). CDR3 length: 20 residues. The germline V and J ends were trimmed by 1 base and 7 bases, with 28 bases remaining between them. Preparation of TCR beta libraries was done by quantitative 5'-RACE with molecular barcodes. Each CDR3 protein is one row after TCRdb ran MiXCR on the 5' RACE reads. This sample has approximately 25,000 distinct CDR3 sequences, with roughly 7.9% found just once. This clonotype turned up a few times. The sequencing input was blood. This sequence was found in a male donor with ankylosing spondylitis or in good health (not recorded which). The chain combines TRBV3-1 with TRBJ2-2, with D perhaps being TRBD1 or TRBD2 (6 bases each). The CDR3: CASSQVSGDGGAGHRGELFF. CDR3 DNA sequence: TGTGCCAGCAGCCAAGTTTCAGGGGACGGGGGAGCCGGACACCGCGGGGAGCTGTTTTTT.